This T cell receptor (beta chain) came from a study of human T cells and chemical hapten exposure (dated by TCRdb to the early 2020s). Turning to the overall study: For sensitization, 2% DPC in acetone was applied to a 2 cm by 2 cm area of upper inner arm skin. Weekly therapeutic DPC doses were additionally applied to the scalp of patients throughout the roughly 25-week study period. Patch testing on the upper back used Finn chambers containing 0.01% DPC, with scoring done after 6 days according to International Contact Dermatitis Research Group standards. The mostly female patient cohort included alopecia areata with under or over 50% scalp involvement, alopecia totalis and alopecia universalis. The libraries were sequenced as a pool, and the TCR yield per sample differed mostly because of small variations in library volumes within the pool. The study tracked peripheral blood TCR repertoire changes in vivo during primary and secondary sensitization to the hapten diphenylcyclopropenone (DPC) in alopecia patients. Patient blood was sampled pre-sensitization (week 0) and at 2, 6 and about 24 weeks after DPC sensitization. Blood for TCR sequencing was provided by twenty-nine alopecia patients at one to four time points (pre-sensitization, 2, 6 and 24 weeks). Beyond this particular receptor, the publication reports: DPC sensitization did not change how many TCRs were above 1 in 1000 frequency, and no evidence was found of alterations in global repertoire structure. Significantly more large CDR3 similarity clusters were formed by expanded TCRs than by pre-sensitization or healthy control sets, consistent with antigen-driven responses. Patch test score was positively correlated with the number of PT1 expanded TCRs, with significance at thresholds 8, 16 and 32 but not at 4. All patients had alopecia, a presumed autoimmune disease, so their immune response might differ from that of healthy individuals. After repeated subsampling, the strength of the expansion versus patch-test correlation and the threshold at which it became significant changed.

Libraries were constructed by RACE. Sequencing was carried out with a NextSeq 500. During library preparation, unique molecular identifiers were attached to individual cDNA molecules so that TCRs could be counted in a quantitative, reproducible way. From each blood RNA sample, both TCR alpha and TCR beta chains were sequenced. Processing in the source paper ran as follows. Samples had a median of roughly 100,000 TCRs, with a range from about 23,224 to 750,000. V, J and CDR3 annotation of the TCR reads was carried out using the Decombinator software suite. To make PS versus PT1 abundance plots, every sample was subsampled to the same number of TCRs (28,000). Expanded TCRs were defined as absent before sensitization and observed at least eight times at the 2-week time point. In-frame beta chains were kept once TCRdb had trimmed the public reads at Q25 with fastp and called clones with MiXCR. When rows share a CDR3 protein, they turn into one entry using the most common DNA and genes. The V and J calls were determined by TCRdb, not by the authors. The sample contains roughly 180,000 distinct CDR3 sequences, more than 20% of them found a single time. The ten biggest clones cover about 6.7% of the sample.

This clonotype was observed a handful of times. The target of this receptor is not known. There are no base qualities to consult, and no much larger clone falls within one base. The CDR3 spans 10 residues, from the cysteine through the phenylalanine. Only the CDR3 DNA stays, 30 bases, in frame from base 1. The germline V gene sets CDR1 to MNHEY and CDR2 to SVGEGT. The junction shows trimming of 6 bases on V and 5 bases on J, plus 4 bases between the germline ends. Sample time point, as interpreted from the label and publication: patch test 1, 2 weeks after DPC sensitization. The treatment or condition label here, explained by the study, means: therapeutic diphenylcyclopropenone sensitization with weekly scalp DPC. At every patch-test visit, the blood draw took place before the patch test was put on. Patients were eligible if aged 18 to 70, diagnosed with alopecia and judged suitable for DPC therapy, and pregnant patients were excluded. Total RNA was isolated from unfractionated whole blood collected in Tempus Blood RNA tubes.

This TCR derives from a woman in her forties or fifties with alopecia areata. Some clones in this sample may be carry-over from other donors' samples. The chain links TRBV6-2 or TRBV6-3 with TRBJ2-5, with an unclear D gene assignment. Material: whole blood, obtained in connection with sensitization to the hapten diphenylcyclopropenone (DPC). The CDR3 region has the sequence CASRRETQYF. The nucleotides read TGTGCCAGCAGGCGGGAGACCCAGTACTTC.